This T cell receptor beta chain was captured by sequencing in a study of CD8+ T cells in alopecia areata. This CDR3 has 13 residues. The V gene's germline CDR1 is ENHRY and CDR2 SYGVKD. Reverse transcribed after extraction, RNA yielded cDNA as the sequencing template. The method was immunoSEQ multiplex PCR; TCRdb's version includes in-frame clones alone and lacks a portion of them. The data show fewer than 150,000 clones, with 50% to 65% seen just once and approximately 3.6% held by the top ten. Treatment meaning: oral pan-JAK inhibitor, 5-10 mg twice daily. The researchers isolated CD4+ and CD8+ T cells from PBMCs by sorting. Study-level findings and limits: Persistence of many expanded lesional clones was seen in scalp and blood during tofacitinib.

This clone was counted a few times. Its antigen is still unknown. V and J are TRBV10-3 and TRBJ1-1; D perhaps matches TRBD1 (5 bases). The TCR comes from a human donor with alopecia areata. Sequencing was performed on CD4+ T cells sorted from blood, taken at week 24, from a patient treated with tofacitinib. In nucleotides, the CDR3 is TGTGCTGCTGAGGGGTATCCGAACACTGAAGCTTTCTTT. Translated, it gives CAAEGYPNTEAFF.